This T cell receptor beta chain appears in the sequencing data of a study of cytomegalovirus exposure and HLA in healthy donors. The repertoire was sequenced with immunoSEQ multiplex PCR; TCRdb's copy has only in-frame clones and lacks some. Of 130,000 or so clones listed, 89% are singletons. Trimming took 0 bases from V and 9 from J; bases not matched to a gene: 13. CDR3 length: 16 amino acids. In germline, CDR1 is MGHRA, CDR2 YSYEKL. The sequenced sample was PBMCs. This receptor was obtained from a woman under 30 in good health and CMV-seronegative. The chain uses TRBV4-1 and TRBJ2-5; TRBD2 agrees at 7 bases. DNA for the CDR3: TGCGCCAGCAGCCAAGAGCCTAGCGGACACGGGTCGGCCCAGTACTTC. It yields the protein CASSQEPSGHGSAQYF.